This T cell receptor (beta chain) was sequenced during a study of T cell changes during pregnancy in multiple sclerosis. CDR1 and CDR2 from the germline V gene are SGHRS and YFSETQ. V dropped 0 bases and J dropped 4; count of bases not matched to a gene: 13. This CDR3 has 18 amino acids. The assay was immunoSEQ multiplex PCR, and TCRdb's table has in-frame clones only and misses some. The sample yields about 38,000 clones, around 90% seen once. V gene TRBV5-1 combines with J gene TRBJ1-3; 7 bases agree with TRBD1. The sample was CD4+ T cells from peripheral blood mononuclear cells, taken before pregnancy. The sequence derives from a female donor with multiple sclerosis, enrolled in a pregnancy study. The CDR3 loop reads CASSLGLEQGTLGNTIYF. The CDR3 bases are TGCGCCAGCAGCTTGGGGCTTGAACAGGGGACCCTGGGAAACACCATATATTTT.